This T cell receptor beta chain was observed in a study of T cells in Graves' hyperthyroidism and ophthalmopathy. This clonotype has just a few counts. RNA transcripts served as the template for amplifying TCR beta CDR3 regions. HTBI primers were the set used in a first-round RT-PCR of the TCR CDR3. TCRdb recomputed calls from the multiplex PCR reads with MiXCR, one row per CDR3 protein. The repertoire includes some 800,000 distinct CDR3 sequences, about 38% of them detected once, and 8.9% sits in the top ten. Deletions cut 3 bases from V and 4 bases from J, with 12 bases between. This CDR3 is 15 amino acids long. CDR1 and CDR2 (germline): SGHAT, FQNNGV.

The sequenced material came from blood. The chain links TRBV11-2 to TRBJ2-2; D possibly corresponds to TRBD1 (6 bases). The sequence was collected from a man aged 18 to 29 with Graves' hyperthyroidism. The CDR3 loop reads CASSLRGTPTGELFF. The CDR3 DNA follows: TGTGCCAGCAGCTTGAGGGGGACCCCCACCGGGGAGCTGTTTTTT.